This entry concerns a single T cell receptor beta chain. Antigen specificity is unknown. This sample was included in a study of memory CD4+ T cells and cytomegalovirus serostatus. The overall study: Healthy Belgian adult donors included about 10 CMV-positive and some 24 CMV-negative people. The study, taken as a whole, reports: Of 150 to 200 reported CMV TCRbeta sequences, 55 to 80 were found in memory CD4+ repertoires. A US-trained random forest predicted CMV serostatus with median AUC around 0.9.

The protocol was immunoSEQ multiplex PCR, while the TCRdb copy is restricted to in-frame clones and leaves out a portion. The sample lists about 57,000 clones, roughly 80% occurring once. Single viable CD3+CD4+CD8-CD45RO+ cells were sorted as the memory CD4+ T cells. CMV serostatus came from serum IgG against pp150, pp28, p38, p52. V was pared by 0 bases and J by 0 bases, with 9 bases between. The CDR3 spans 16 residues. Germline loops: CDR1 SGHRS, CDR2 YFSETQ. The chain combines TRBV5-1 with TRBJ2-2; either TRBD1 or TRBD2 may supply D (5 bases each). Specimen: memory CD4+ T cells from blood. The sequence derives from an adult in good health and CMV-seronegative. CDR3 sequence reads: CASSLGGTANTGELFF. The CDR3 nucleotides read TGCGCCAGCAGCTTGGGTGGGACGGCGAACACCGGGGAGCTGTTTTTT.